The 21 T cell receptor beta chains given below trace back to one sample, sequenced in a study of regulatory dendritic cells for organ transplantation. Method: immunoSEQ multiplex PCR; TCRdb's copy keeps in-frame clones and lacks some. The data show roughly 34,000 clones, less than 90% seen once. Sequences were obtained from naive CD4+ T cells from blood. Subset meaning: CD45RA+ naive T cells. The receptors stem from a human donor in good health.

The chain carries TRBV28 and TRBJ1-4; D unresolved. The CDR3 has 15 amino acids. The V gene lost 5 bases and the J gene lost 4 bases, with 14 bases spanning the gap. Germline-derived CDR1 and CDR2 are MDHEN and SYDVKM. This CDR3 is CASSPLAPGNEKLFF. DNA for the CDR3: TGTGCCAGCAGTCCTCTGGCTCCCGGTAATGAAAAACTGTTTTTT.

CDR3 sequence reads: CASSLAPGQGNTGELFF. DNA for the CDR3: TGTGCCAGCAGCTTAGCCCCGGGACAGGGAAACACCGGGGAGCTGTTTTTT. V and J are TRBV28 and TRBJ2-2; 9 positions match TRBD1. This CDR3 contains 17 residues. V trimming: 6 bases; J trimming: 2 bases; junction bases outside the gene matches: 10. The germline gives CDR1 MDHEN, CDR2 SYDVKM.

V and J are TRBV7-9 and TRBJ2-3; the D gene is possibly TRBD2 (5 bases). The CDR3 consists of 17 residues. In germline, CDR1 is SEHNR, CDR2 FQNEAQ (reference sequence). Deletions cut 7 bases from V and 4 bases from J, with 24 bases between. The DNA for the CDR3 is TGTGCCAGCACCCTTCGGGGTTATAGCAGCACCGCAGATACGCAGTATTTT. It encodes CASTLRGYSSTADTQYF. Combining the CDR3 with reference TRBV7-9 and TRBJ2-3 gives the whole variable domain DTGVSQNPRHKITKRGQNVTFRCDPISEHNRLYWYRQTLGQGPEFLTYFQNEAQLEKSRLLSDRFSAERPKGSFSTLEIQRTEQGDSAMYLCASTLRGYSSTADTQYFGPGTRLTVL.

The rearrangement links TRBV7-6 to TRBJ2-1, with 12 bases matching TRBD2. The trim removed 3 bases at V and 6 bases at J, leaving 3 bases unmatched. CDR3 length: 15 residues. CDR1 and CDR2 (germline): SGHVS, FNYEAQ. CDR3 in DNA: TGTGCCAGCAGCTTTGCTAGCGGGAGGGGCAATGAGCAGTTCTTC. Amino acid sequence: CASSFASGRGNEQFF.

The chain is built from TRBV7-9 and TRBJ2-6; D might be TRBD1 (5 bases). This CDR3 comprises 15 residues. Germline CDR1 is SEHNR and CDR2 is FQNEAQ (reference sequence). The V end lost 2 bases, the J end lost 4 bases, and 9 bases lay between the germline ends. The CDR3 nucleotides are TGTGCCAGCAGCTTACAAGGGGTCGGGGCCAACGTCCTGACTTTC. Protein: CASSLQGVGANVLTF. The entire variable domain, with the rest obtained from reference TRBV7-9 and TRBJ2-6, is as follows: DTGVSQNPRHKITKRGQNVTFRCDPISEHNRLYWYRQTLGQGPEFLTYFQNEAQLEKSRLLSDRFSAERPKGSFSTLEIQRTEQGDSAMYLCASSLQGVGANVLTFGAGSRLTVL.

The J gene is TRBJ2-5, the V gene TRBV7-8, with a tentative D call TRBD1 (6 bases). With 4 bases removed from V and 3 bases from J, the gap between germline ends came to 9 bases. There are 13 residues in the CDR3. The germline V gene encodes CDR1 SGHVS and CDR2 FQNEAQ. This chain's CDR3 is CASSSGHKETQYF. The CDR3 DNA sequence: TGTGCCAGCAGCTCGGGACACAAAGAGACCCAGTACTTC.

J is TRBJ2-2 and V is TRBV18, with D hard to call. V was pared by 1 base and J by 0 bases, with 6 bases between. CDR3 length: 15 residues. CDR1 and CDR2 from the germline V gene are KGHSH and LQKENI. CDR3 sequence (DNA): TGTGCCAGCTCACCACAGGAACCGAACACCGGGGAGCTGTTTTTT. It is translated as CASSPQEPNTGELFF.

The chain is built from TRBV7-9 and TRBJ2-7, with TRBD1 matching over 10 bases. The CDR3 spans 14 residues. With 5 bases clipped from V and 6 bases from J, the junction kept 7 bases outside the gene matches. Germline V lookup: CDR1 SEHNR, CDR2 FQNEAQ (reference sequence). The CDR3 reads CASSVRDRGAEQYF. Here the CDR3 DNA reads TGTGCCAGCAGCGTCCGGGACAGGGGTGCCGAGCAGTACTTC.

The gene calls are TRBV7-9 and TRBJ1-5; D gene uncertain. The germline gives CDR1 SEHNR, CDR2 FQNEAQ (reference sequence). The CDR3 spans 13 residues. Trimming removed 7 bases at V and 0 bases at J, with 7 bases between. CDR3 nucleotides: TGTGCCAGCACCCGCGGTAGCAATCAGCCCCAGCATTTT. Amino acids: CASTRGSNQPQHF.

The chain joins TRBV7-2 to TRBJ2-5; 9 nucleotides match TRBD1. Germline CDR1 is SGHTA and CDR2 is FQGNSA. This CDR3 comprises 16 residues. Trimming removed 5 bases from V and 5 bases from J; junction bases left unmatched: 12. The CDR3 loop is CASSPQRDRVWETQYF. In DNA, the CDR3 is TGTGCCAGCAGCCCCCAGAGGGACAGGGTGTGGGAGACCCAGTACTTC.

This sequence joins TRBV9 and TRBJ1-4, with 11 bases lining up with TRBD1. With 3 bases clipped from V and 8 bases from J, the junction kept 6 bases outside the gene matches. Germline CDR1 reads SGDLS; CDR2 reads YYNGEE. The CDR3 is 15 amino acids. CDR3 sequence reads: CASSADRGPPEKLFF. The CDR3 nucleotides are TGTGCCAGCAGCGCGGACAGGGGGCCCCCGGAAAAACTGTTTTTT.

This sequence joins TRBV9 and TRBJ1-2; D is unclear. V was cut by 0 bases and J by 8 bases, with 23 bases left in between. CDR1 SGDLS and CDR2 YYNGEE come from the germline V gene. This CDR3 has 17 amino acids. This CDR3 reads CASSVGPSLRESDGYTF. In nucleotides, the CDR3 is TGTGCCAGCAGCGTAGGCCCCTCATTAAGGGAATCAGACGGCTACACCTTC.

This clone was detected only a few times. The chain combines TRBV15 with TRBJ1-4; no clear D. V was trimmed by 1 base and J by 8 bases, leaving 11 bases between them. Per germline, CDR1 LNHNV and CDR2 YYDKDF (reference sequence). CDR3 length: 14 residues. Here the CDR3 reads CATSRVGGGEKLFF. The CDR3, as DNA: TGTGCCACCAGCAGAGTGGGAGGCGGGGAAAAACTGTTTTTT.

The gene calls are TRBV2 and TRBJ2-3; 11 nucleotides align to TRBD2. This CDR3 is built from 16 residues. Trimming cost V 2 bases and J 4 bases; bases outside gene matches: 5. Germline assignment: CDR1 SNHLY and CDR2 FYNNEI. CDR3 bases: TGTGCCAGCAGTGAAATGACTAGCGGGGCCTCAGATACGCAGTATTTT. This codes for CASSEMTSGASDTQYF.

The chain recombines TRBV4-1 with TRBJ2-4, with a possible D match to TRBD2 (6 bases). The CDR3 loop spans 18 amino acids. V was clipped by 1 base and J by 0 bases, with 16 bases between them. Germline V CDR1 and CDR2: MGHRA, YSYEKL. CDR3 bases: TGCGCCAGCAGCCAAGGCGGGACGGAGATTCTAGCCAAAAACATTCAGTACTTC. It yields the protein CASSQGGTEILAKNIQYF.

The chain combines TRBV9 with TRBJ2-7; TRBD1 agrees at 10 bases. The trim removed 4 bases at V and 5 bases at J, leaving 9 bases unmatched. Germline CDR1 SGDLS, CDR2 YYNGEE. The CDR3 totals 15 residues. CDR3 DNA: TGTGCCAGCAGCCCACCGGGACAGGGGCCCCACGAGCAGTACTTC. Its translation: CASSPPGQGPHEQYF.

This chain links TRBV5-4 with TRBJ2-5; 9 bases are shared with TRBD1. From germline, CDR1 is SGHNT and CDR2 YYREEE (reference sequence). The CDR3 totals 16 residues. V lost 2 bases to trimming and J lost 3 bases; unmatched junction nucleotides: 8. The CDR3, as DNA: TGTGCCAGCAGCTTCCCCACAGGGGGCGCAAAAGAGACCCAGTACTTC. Its translation is CASSFPTGGAKETQYF.

DNA of the CDR3: TGTGCCAGCAGCGTTGACAGGGATCGTTATGGCTACACCTTC. Its protein is CASSVDRDRYGYTF. The V call is TRBV6-5, the J call TRBJ1-2; 7 bases map to TRBD1. The CDR3 spans 14 residues. Trimming at V came to 6 bases and at J to 5 bases, leaving 9 bases not matched to a gene. Germline assignment: CDR1 MNHEY and CDR2 SVGAGI.

In its sample, this clone was seen once. The rearrangement uses TRBV9 and TRBJ2-5; 7 bases are a match to TRBD1. The CDR3 length is 18 residues. Germline V gene sequence: CDR1 SGDLS, CDR2 YYNGEE. The J segment lost 4 bases and the V segment lost 0 bases, leaving 15 bases of the junction unmatched. DNA of the CDR3: TGTGCCAGCAGCGTAGGAGTAAGGGGGCGATTGATCGGAGAGACCCAGTACTTC. Protein product: CASSVGVRGRLIGETQYF.

In this sample, this clone turned up once. The rearrangement joins TRBV19 to TRBJ2-3; D might be TRBD2 (5 bases). The length of the CDR3 is 14 residues. Per germline, CDR1 LNHDA and CDR2 SQIVND (reference sequence). The germline V and J ends were trimmed by 5 bases and 6 bases, with 15 bases remaining between them. The DNA of the CDR3 is TGTGCCAGTAGTGTTCTAGCTTCGGGGGATACGCAGTATTTT. This gives the protein CASSVLASGDTQYF.

The chain joins TRBV4-2 to TRBJ2-7; D remains ambiguous. The CDR3 is made up of 16 amino acids. Germline V gene lookup returns CDR1 LGHNA and CDR2 YNFKEQ. The V gene lost 0 bases and the J gene lost 0 bases, with 12 bases spanning the gap. Written as DNA, the CDR3 is TGTGCCAGCAGCCAAGAAGTCGTAGGGTACTCCTACGAGCAGTACTTC. Translated: CASSQEVVGYSYEQYF.